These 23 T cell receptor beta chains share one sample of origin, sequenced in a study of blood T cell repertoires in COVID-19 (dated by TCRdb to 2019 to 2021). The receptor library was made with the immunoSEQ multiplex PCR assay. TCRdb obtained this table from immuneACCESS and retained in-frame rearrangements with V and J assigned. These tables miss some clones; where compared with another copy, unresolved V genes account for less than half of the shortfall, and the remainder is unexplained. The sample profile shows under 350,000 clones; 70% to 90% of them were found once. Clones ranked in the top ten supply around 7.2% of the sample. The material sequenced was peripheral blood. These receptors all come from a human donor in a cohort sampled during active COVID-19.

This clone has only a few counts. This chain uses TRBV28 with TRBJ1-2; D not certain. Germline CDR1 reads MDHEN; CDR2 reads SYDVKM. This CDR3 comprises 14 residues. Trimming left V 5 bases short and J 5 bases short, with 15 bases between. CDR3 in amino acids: CASSDTQEIYGYTF. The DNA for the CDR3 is TGTGCCAGCAGTGACACCCAAGAGATTTATGGCTACACCTTC.

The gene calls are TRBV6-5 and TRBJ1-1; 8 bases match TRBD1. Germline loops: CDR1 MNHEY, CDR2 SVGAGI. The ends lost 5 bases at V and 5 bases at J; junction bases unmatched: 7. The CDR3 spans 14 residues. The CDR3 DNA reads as TGTGCCAGCAGTCCCAGGGGGCGAGGTACTGAAGCTTTCTTT. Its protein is CASSPRGRGTEAFF.

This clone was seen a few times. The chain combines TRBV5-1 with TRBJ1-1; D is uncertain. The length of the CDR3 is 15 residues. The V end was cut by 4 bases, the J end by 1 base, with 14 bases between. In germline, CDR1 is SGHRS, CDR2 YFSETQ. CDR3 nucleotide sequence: TGCGCCAGCAGCGTAAAACAGAGTCCGAACACTGAAGCTTTCTTT. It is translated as CASSVKQSPNTEAFF.

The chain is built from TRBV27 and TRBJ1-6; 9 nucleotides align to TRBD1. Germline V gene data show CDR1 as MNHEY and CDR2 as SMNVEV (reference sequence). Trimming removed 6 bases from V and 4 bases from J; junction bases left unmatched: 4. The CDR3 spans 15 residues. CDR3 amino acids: CASRKQGAYNSPLHF. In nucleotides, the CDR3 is TGTGCCAGCAGAAAACAGGGGGCTTATAATTCACCCCTCCACTTT.

This CDR3 is CASRTDQETQYF. The CDR3 DNA reads as TGTGCCAGCCGGACAGACCAAGAGACCCAGTACTTC. The chain combines TRBV2 with TRBJ2-5; maybe TRBD1 (6 bases). The length of the CDR3 is 12 residues. V lost 8 bases and J lost 0, with 7 bases in between. CDR1 is SNHLY and CDR2 is FYNNEI in the germline V gene.

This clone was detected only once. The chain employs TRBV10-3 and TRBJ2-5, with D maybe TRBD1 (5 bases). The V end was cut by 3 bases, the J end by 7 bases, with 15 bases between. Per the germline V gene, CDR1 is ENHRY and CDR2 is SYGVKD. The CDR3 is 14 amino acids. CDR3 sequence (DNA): TGTGCCATCAGTGACAGGGTTGATCTCGGGACCCAGTACTTC. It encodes CAISDRVDLGTQYF.

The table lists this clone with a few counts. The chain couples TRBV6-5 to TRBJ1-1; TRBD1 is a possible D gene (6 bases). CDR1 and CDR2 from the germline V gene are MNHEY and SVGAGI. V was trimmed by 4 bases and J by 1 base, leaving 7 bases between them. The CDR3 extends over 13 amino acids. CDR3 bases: TGTGCCAGCAGTTTGGGACAGAACACTGAAGCTTTCTTT. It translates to CASSLGQNTEAFF.

CDR3 residues: CATSDPRNTEAFF. The CDR3 coding sequence is TGTGCCACCAGTGATCCCAGAAACACTGAAGCTTTCTTT. The rearrangement joins TRBV24-1 to TRBJ1-1; no reliable D call. The germline V gene encodes CDR1 KGHDR and CDR2 SFDVKD. With 3 bases removed from V and 2 bases from J, the gap between germline ends came to 6 bases. The CDR3 length is 13 residues.

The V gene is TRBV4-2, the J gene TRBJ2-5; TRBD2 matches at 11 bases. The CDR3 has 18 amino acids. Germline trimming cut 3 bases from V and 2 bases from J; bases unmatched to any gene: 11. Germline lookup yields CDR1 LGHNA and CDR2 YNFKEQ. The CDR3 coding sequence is TGTGCCAGCAGCCACGATAGAGGGCGACTAGCGGGACAAGAGACCCAGTACTTC. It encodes CASSHDRGRLAGQETQYF.

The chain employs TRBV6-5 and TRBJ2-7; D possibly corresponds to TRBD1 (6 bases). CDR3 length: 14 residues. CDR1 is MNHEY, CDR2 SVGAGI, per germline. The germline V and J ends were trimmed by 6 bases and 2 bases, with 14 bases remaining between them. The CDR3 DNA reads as TGTGCCAGCAGCCCCGGGACACTGACCTACGAGCAGTACTTC. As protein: CASSPGTLTYEQYF.

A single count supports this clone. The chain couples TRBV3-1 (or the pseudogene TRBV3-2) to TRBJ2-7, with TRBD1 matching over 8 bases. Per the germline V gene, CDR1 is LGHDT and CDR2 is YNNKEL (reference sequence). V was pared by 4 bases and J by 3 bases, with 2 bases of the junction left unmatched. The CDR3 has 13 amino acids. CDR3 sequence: CASSPGQVYEQYF. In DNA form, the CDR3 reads TGTGCCAGCAGCCCGGGACAGGTCTACGAGCAGTACTTC.

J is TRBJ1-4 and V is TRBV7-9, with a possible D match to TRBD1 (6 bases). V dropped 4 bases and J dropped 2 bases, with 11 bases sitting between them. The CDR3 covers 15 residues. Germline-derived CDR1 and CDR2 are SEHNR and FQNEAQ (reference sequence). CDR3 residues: CASSSNRATNEKLFF. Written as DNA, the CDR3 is TGTGCCAGCAGCTCCAACAGGGCGACTAATGAAAAACTGTTTTTT.

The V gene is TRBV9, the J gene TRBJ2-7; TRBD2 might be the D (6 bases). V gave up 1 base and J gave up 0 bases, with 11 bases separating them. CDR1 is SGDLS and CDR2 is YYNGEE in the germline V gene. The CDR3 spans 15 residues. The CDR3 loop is CASSVSHGSSYEQYF. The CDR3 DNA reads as TGTGCCAGCAGCGTATCCCACGGGAGCTCCTACGAGCAGTACTTC.

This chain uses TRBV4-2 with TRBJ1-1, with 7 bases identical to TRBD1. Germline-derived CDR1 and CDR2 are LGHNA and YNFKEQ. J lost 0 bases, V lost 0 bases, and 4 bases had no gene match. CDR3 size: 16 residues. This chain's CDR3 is CASSQEGTAVNTEAFF. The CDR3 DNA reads TGTGCCAGCAGCCAAGAGGGGACAGCAGTGAACACTGAAGCTTTCTTT.

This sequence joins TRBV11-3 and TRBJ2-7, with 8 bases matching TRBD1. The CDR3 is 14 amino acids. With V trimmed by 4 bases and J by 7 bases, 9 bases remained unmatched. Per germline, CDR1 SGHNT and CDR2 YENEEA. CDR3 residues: CASSSTGGAREQYF. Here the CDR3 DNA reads TGTGCCAGCAGCTCTACAGGGGGTGCCCGGGAGCAGTACTTC.

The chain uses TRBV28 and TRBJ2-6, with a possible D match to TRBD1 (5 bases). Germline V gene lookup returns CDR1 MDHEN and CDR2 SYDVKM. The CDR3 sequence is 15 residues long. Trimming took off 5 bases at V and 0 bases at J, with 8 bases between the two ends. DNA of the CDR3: TGTGCCAGCAGTCCCGACAGCTCTGGGGCCAACGTCCTGACTTTC. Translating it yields CASSPDSSGANVLTF.

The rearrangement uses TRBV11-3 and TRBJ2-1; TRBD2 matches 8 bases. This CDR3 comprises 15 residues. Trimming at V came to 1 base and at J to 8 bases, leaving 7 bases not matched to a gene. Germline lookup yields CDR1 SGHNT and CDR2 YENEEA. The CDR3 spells CASSLGVAGFDEQFF. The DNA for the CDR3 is TGTGCCAGCAGCTTAGGGGTAGCGGGGTTCGATGAGCAGTTCTTC. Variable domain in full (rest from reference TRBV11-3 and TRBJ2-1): EAGVVQSPRYKIIEKKQPVAFWCNPISGHNTLYWYLQNLGQGPELLIRYENEEAVDDSQLPKDRFSAERLKGVDSTLKIQPAELGDSAVYLCASSLGVAGFDEQFFGPGTRLTVL.

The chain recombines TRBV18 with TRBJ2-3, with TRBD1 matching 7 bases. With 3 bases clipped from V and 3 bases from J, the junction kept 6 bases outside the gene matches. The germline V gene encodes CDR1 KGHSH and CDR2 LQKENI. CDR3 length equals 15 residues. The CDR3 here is CASSPLTGVTDTQYF. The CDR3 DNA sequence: TGTGCCAGCTCACCCCTAACAGGGGTTACAGATACGCAGTATTTT.

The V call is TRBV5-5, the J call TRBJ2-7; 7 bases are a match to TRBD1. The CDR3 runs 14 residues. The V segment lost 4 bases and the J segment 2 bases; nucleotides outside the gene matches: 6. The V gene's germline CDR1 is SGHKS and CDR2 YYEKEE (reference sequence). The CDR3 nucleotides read TGTGCCAGCAGCGTGACAGGGAAAGCCTACGAGCAGTACTTC. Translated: CASSVTGKAYEQYF.

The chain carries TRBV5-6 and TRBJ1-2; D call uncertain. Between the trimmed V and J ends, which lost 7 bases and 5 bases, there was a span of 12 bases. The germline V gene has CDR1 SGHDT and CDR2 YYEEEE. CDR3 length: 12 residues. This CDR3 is CASSGESYGYTF. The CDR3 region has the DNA TGTGCCAGCTCAGGCGAATCATATGGCTACACCTTC.

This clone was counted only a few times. The CDR3 region is CASSLSTHTGEELFF. In nucleotides, the CDR3 is TGTGCCAGCAGCTTATCAACCCATACGGGGGAGGAGCTGTTTTTT. This chain joins TRBV7-3 and TRBJ2-2, with D tentatively TRBD2 (6 bases). Between the trimmed V and J ends, which lost 2 bases and 10 bases, there was a span of 17 bases. The CDR3 is made up of 15 amino acids. Germline loops: CDR1 SGHTA, CDR2 FQGTGA.

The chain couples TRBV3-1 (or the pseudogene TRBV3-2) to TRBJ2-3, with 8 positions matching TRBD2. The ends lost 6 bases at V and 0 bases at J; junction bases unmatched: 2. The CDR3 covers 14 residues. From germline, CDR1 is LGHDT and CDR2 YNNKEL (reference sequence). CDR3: CASSRGGSTDTQYF. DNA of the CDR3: TGTGCCAGCAGTCGGGGGGGAAGCACAGATACGCAGTATTTT.

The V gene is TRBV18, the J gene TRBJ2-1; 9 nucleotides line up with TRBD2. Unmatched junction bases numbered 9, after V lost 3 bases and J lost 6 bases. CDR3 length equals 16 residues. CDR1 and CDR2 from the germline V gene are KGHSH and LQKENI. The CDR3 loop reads CASSPTSGRISNEQFF. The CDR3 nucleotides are TGTGCCAGCTCACCGACTAGCGGACGTATTTCCAATGAGCAGTTCTTC.